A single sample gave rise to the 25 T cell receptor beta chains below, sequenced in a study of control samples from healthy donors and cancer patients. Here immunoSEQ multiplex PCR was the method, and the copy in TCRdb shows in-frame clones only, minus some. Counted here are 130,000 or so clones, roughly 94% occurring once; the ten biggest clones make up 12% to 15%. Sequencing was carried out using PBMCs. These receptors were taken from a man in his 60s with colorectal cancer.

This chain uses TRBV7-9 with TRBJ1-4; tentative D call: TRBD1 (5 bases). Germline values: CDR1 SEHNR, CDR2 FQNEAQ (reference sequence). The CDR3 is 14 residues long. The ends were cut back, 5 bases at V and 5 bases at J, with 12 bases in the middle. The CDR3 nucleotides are TGTGCCAGCAGCATGGACGGGGGGAATGAAAAACTGTTTTTT. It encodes CASSMDGGNEKLFF.

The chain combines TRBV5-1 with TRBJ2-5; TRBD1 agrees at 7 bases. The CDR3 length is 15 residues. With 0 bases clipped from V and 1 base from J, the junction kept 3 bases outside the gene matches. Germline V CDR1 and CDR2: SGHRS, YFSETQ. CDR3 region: CASSLGQGVQETQYF. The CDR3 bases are TGCGCCAGCAGCTTGGGACAGGGCGTCCAAGAGACCCAGTACTTC. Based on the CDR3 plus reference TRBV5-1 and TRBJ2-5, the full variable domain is KAGVTQTPRYLIKTRGQQVTLSCSPISGHRSVSWYQQTPGQGLQFLFEYFSETQRNKGNFPGRFSGRQFSNSRSEMNVSTLELGDSALYLCASSLGQGVQETQYFGPGTRLLVL.

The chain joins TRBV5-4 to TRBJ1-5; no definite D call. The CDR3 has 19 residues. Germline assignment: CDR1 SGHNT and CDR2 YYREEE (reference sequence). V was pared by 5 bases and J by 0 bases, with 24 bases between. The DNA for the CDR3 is TGTGCCAGCAGGGAACGGTGGGAACCAACACAGTATAGCAATCAGCCCCAGCATTTT. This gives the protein CASRERWEPTQYSNQPQHF.

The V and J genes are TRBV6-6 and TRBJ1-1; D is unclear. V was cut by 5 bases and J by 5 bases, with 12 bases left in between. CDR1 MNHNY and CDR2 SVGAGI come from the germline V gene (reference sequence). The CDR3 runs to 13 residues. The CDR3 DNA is TGTGCCAGCAGTGATTCAGTGACGACTGAAGCTTTCTTT. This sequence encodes CASSDSVTTEAFF.

CDR3 region: CASSKGGLGTTNEKLFF. The CDR3 nucleotides are TGTGCCAGCAGCAAAGGGGGGTTAGGGACAACTAATGAAAAACTGTTTTTT. The chain has TRBV21-1 and TRBJ1-4. TRBV21-1 is termed a pseudogene. This CDR3 comprises 17 residues.

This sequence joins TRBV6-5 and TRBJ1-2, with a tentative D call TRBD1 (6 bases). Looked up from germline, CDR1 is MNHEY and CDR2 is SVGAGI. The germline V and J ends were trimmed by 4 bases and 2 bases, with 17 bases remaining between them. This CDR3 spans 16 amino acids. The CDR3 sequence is CASSFETGGPNYGYTF. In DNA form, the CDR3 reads TGTGCCAGCAGTTTTGAGACGGGGGGGCCGAACTATGGCTACACCTTC.

CDR3 sequence reads: CASSWRDGYTF. The DNA for the CDR3 is TGTGCCAGCAGCTGGAGGGATGGCTACACCTTC. The chain employs TRBV6-2 or TRBV6-3 and TRBJ1-2; D not certain. Between the trimmed V and J ends, which lost 6 bases and 6 bases, there was a span of 8 bases. Germline V lookup: CDR1 MNHEY, CDR2 SVGEGT. The CDR3 totals 11 residues.

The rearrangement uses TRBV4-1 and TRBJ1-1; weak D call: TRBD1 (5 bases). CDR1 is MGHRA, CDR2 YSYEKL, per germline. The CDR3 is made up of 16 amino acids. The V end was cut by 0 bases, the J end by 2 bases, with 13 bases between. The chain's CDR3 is CASSQDQGTANTEAFF. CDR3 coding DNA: TGCGCCAGCAGCCAAGACCAAGGGACGGCAAACACTGAAGCTTTCTTT.

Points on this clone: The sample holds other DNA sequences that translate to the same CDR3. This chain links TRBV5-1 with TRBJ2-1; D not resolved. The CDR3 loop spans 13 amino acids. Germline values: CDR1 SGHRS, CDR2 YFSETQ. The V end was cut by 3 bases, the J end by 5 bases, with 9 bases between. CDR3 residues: CASSSSMNNEQFF. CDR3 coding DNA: TGCGCCAGCAGCTCCTCTATGAACAATGAGCAGTTCTTC.

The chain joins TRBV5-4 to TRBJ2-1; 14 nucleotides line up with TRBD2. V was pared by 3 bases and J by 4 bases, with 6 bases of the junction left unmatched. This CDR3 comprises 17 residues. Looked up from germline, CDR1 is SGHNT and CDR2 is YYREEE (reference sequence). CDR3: CASSSGLAGGQYNEQFF. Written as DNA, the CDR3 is TGTGCCAGCAGCTCTGGACTAGCGGGGGGTCAGTACAATGAGCAGTTCTTC.

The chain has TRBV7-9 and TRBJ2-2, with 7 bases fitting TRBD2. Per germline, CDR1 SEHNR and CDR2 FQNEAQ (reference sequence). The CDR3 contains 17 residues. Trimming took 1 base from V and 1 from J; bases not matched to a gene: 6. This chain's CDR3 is CASSLEGQRGNTGELFF. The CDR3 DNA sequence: TGTGCCAGCAGCTTAGAAGGCCAGCGGGGGAACACCGGGGAGCTGTTTTTT.

The CDR3 region is CASRLGQSTDTQYF. CDR3 bases: TGTGCCAGCAGACTCGGACAGTCCACAGATACGCAGTATTTT. The chain recombines TRBV2 with TRBJ2-3; D perhaps matches TRBD1 (6 bases). The CDR3 covers 14 residues. The germline CDR1 and CDR2 sequences are SNHLY and FYNNEI. V was shortened by 6 bases and J by 2 bases, with 12 bases between the two germline ends.

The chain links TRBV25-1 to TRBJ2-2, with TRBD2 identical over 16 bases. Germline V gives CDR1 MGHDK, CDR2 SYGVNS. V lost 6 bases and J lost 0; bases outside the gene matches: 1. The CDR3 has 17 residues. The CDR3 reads CASRGLAGGPNTGELFF. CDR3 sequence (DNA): TGTGCCAGCAGGGGACTAGCGGGGGGGCCGAACACCGGGGAGCTGTTTTTT.

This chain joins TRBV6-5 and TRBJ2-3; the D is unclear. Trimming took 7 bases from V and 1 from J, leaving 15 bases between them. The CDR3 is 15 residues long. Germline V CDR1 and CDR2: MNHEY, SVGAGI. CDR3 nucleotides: TGTGCCAGCACCGATAGACCCGCCGGCACAGATACGCAGTATTTT. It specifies CASTDRPAGTDTQYF.

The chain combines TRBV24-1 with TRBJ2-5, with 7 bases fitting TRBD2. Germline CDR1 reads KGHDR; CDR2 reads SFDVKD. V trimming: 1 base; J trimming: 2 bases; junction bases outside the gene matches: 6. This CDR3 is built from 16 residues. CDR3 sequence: CATSDFRGEGQETQYF. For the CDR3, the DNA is TGTGCCACCAGTGATTTTCGGGGGGAGGGACAAGAGACCCAGTACTTC.

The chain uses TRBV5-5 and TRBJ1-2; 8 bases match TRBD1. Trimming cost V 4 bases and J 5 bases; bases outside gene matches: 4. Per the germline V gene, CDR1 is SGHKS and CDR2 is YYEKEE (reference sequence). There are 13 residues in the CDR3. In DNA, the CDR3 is TGTGCCAGCAGCCGCGGACAGGGATATGGCTACACCTTC. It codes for CASSRGQGYGYTF.

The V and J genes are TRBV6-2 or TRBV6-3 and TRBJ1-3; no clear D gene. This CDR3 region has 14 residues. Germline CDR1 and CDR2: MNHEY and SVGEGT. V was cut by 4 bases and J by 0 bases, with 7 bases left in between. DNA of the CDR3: TGTGCCAGCAGTTCTGCAAGCTCTGGAAACACCATATATTTT. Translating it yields CASSSASSGNTIYF.

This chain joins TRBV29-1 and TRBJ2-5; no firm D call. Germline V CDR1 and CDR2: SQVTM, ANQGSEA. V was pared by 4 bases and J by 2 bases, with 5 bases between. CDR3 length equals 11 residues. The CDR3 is CSVGRQETQYF. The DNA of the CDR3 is TGCAGCGTTGGTCGGCAAGAGACCCAGTACTTC.

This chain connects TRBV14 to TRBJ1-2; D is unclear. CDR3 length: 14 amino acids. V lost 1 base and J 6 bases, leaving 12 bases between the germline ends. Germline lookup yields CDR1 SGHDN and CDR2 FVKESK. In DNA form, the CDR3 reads TGTGCCAGCAGCCAAGTGTCGCTCGGGGATGGCTACACCTTC. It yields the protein CASSQVSLGDGYTF.

CDR3 amino acids: CASSEADRGPYEQYF. The CDR3 region has the DNA TGTGCCAGCAGTGAAGCGGACAGGGGCCCCTACGAGCAGTACTTC. V is TRBV6-1 and J is TRBJ2-7; 9 nucleotides match TRBD1. The CDR3 loop spans 15 amino acids. After removal of 0 bases from V and 2 bases from J, the junction contained 2 bases not matched to a gene. Germline CDR1 and CDR2: MNHNS and SASEGT.

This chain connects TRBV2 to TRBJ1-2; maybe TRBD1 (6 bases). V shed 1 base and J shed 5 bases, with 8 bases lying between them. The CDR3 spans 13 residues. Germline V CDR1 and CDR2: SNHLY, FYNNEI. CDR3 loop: CASSEGTAYGYTF. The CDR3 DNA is TGTGCCAGCAGTGAAGGGACAGCTTATGGCTACACCTTC.

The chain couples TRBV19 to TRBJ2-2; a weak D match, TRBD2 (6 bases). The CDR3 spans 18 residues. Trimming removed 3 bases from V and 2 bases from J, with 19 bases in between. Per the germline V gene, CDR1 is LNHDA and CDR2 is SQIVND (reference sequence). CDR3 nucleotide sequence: TGTGCCAGTAGTATTTCCTTACTAGCATCGGTAAACACCGGGGAGCTGTTTTTT. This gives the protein CASSISLLASVNTGELFF. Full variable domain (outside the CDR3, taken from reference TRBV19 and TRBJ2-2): DGGITQSPKYLFRKEGQNVTLSCEQNLNHDAMYWYRQDPGQGLRLIYYSQIVNDFQKGDIAEGYSVSREKKESFPLTVTSAQKNPTAFYLCASSISLLASVNTGELFFGEGSRLTVL.

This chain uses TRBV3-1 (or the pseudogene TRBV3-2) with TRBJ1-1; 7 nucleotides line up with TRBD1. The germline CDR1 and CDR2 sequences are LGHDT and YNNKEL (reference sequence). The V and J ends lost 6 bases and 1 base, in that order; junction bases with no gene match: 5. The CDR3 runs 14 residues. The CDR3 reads CASRGGQQNTEAFF. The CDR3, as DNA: TGTGCCAGCAGGGGGGGACAGCAGAACACTGAAGCTTTCTTT.

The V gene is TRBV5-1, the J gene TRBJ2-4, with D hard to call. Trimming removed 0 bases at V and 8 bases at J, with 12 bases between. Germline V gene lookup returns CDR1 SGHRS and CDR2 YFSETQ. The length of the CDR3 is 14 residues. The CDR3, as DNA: TGCGCCAGCAGCTTGGCGAAGTCTAGGGACATTCAGTACTTC. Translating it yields CASSLAKSRDIQYF.

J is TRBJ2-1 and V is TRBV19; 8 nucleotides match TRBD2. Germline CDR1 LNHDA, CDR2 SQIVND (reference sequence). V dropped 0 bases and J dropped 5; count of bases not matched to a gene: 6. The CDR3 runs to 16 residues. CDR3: CASSIDGRGAHNEQFF. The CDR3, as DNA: TGTGCCAGTAGTATAGATGGGCGGGGGGCCCACAATGAGCAGTTCTTC.